These 7 T cell receptor beta chains share one sample of origin, sequenced in a study of graft-versus-host responses after intestinal transplantation. No antigens are known for them. Measured with immunoSEQ multiplex PCR; TCRdb has only the in-frame clones, and not every one. The data contain tens of thousands of clones, about 94% of them singletons. This material consisted of unstimulated CD4+ T cells sorted from spleen or lymph node cells, taken before transplant. The receptors were gathered from a human donor who was the organ donor for an intestinal transplant.

V gene TRBV5-4 combines with J gene TRBJ1-1; D is unclear. Germline CDR1 and CDR2: SGHNT and YYREEE (reference sequence). The CDR3 totals 15 residues. The V end was cut by 0 bases, the J end by 1 base, with 10 bases between. CDR3 region: CASSLAELGNTEAFF. Here the CDR3 DNA reads TGTGCCAGCAGCTTGGCGGAGTTAGGGAACACTGAAGCTTTCTTT.

V and J are TRBV9 and TRBJ1-1; D gene ambiguous. Trimming cost V 5 bases and J 5 bases, with 13 bases left between them. CDR1 is SGDLS, CDR2 YYNGEE, per germline. The CDR3 loop spans 13 amino acids. The chain's CDR3 is CASSTPPGTEAFF. The CDR3 DNA reads TGTGCCAGCAGTACGCCCCCGGGGACTGAAGCTTTCTTT.

The chain carries TRBV6-1 and TRBJ2-5; 7 nucleotides agree with TRBD1. V gave up 6 bases and J gave up 4 bases; unmatched junction bases: 11. Germline lookup yields CDR1 MNHNS and CDR2 SASEGT. The length of the CDR3 is 15 residues. The CDR3 reads CASSQVVGGAETQYF. DNA of the CDR3: TGTGCCAGCAGCCAAGTGGTAGGGGGCGCAGAGACCCAGTACTTC.

The chain combines TRBV4-1 with TRBJ1-2; 7 nucleotides line up with TRBD1. The length of the CDR3 is 14 residues. The J segment lost 7 bases and the V segment lost 2 bases, leaving 7 bases of the junction unmatched. The V gene's germline CDR1 is MGHRA and CDR2 YSYEKL. CDR3 sequence: CASSQPQGGLGYTF. The CDR3 nucleotides read TGCGCCAGCAGCCAACCCCAAGGGGGCCTTGGCTACACCTTC.

The J gene is TRBJ2-7, the V gene TRBV5-4; 7 bases align to TRBD1. J was trimmed by 7 bases and V by 3 bases; bases with no gene match: 16. Germline CDR1 and CDR2: SGHNT and YYREEE (reference sequence). This CDR3 contains 16 residues. The chain's CDR3 is CASSSLRSGTANEQYF. DNA of the CDR3: TGTGCCAGCAGCTCCTTAAGATCCGGGACAGCTAATGAGCAGTACTTC.

The J gene is TRBJ1-1, the V gene TRBV15; 7 positions match TRBD1. The CDR3 has 15 amino acids. Per the germline V gene, CDR1 is LNHNV and CDR2 is YYDKDF (reference sequence). V gave up 0 bases and J gave up 3 bases; unmatched junction bases: 4. The CDR3 DNA is TGTGCCACCAGCAGAGATCCAGGGGGGGACACTGAAGCTTTCTTT. This codes for CATSRDPGGDTEAFF.

The genes are TRBV14 and TRBJ2-1; TRBD1 or TRBD2 may be the D gene (5 bases each). The V gene's germline CDR1 is SGHDN and CDR2 FVKESK. This CDR3 is 18 amino acids long. Trimming shortened V by 4 bases and J by 7 bases, and 26 bases separated the two germline ends. In DNA, the CDR3 is TGTGCCAGCAGCCCCGAGGGTTCAGGGACCTGGAGCAGAAATGAGCAGTTCTTC. It specifies CASSPEGSGTWSRNEQFF.